This T cell receptor (beta chain) was profiled in a study of a mutant IDH1 vaccine in newly diagnosed glioma. Across the study: Of the patients given treatment, approximately 60% were male and about 40% were female, and a mean age of around 38 years was recorded. Study-wide results and caveats: Pseudoprogression appeared unlinked to shifts in leading peripheral T cell clonotypes.

Measured with immunoSEQ multiplex PCR; TCRdb has only the in-frame clones, and not every one. Here the sample spans tens of thousands of clones, more than 75% being singletons. Concerning this clone itself: Its antigen is as yet unknown.

V was pared by 5 bases and J by 5 bases, with 20 bases between. The germline gives CDR1 SEHNR, CDR2 FQNEAQ (reference sequence). The CDR3 is 16 residues long. Time point noted: week 35, safety follow-up. In the vaccine, a single dose held 300 ug of the mutant IDH1 20-mer peptide, along with topical imiquimod. Eight vaccine injections were given to patients in weeks 1, 3, 5, 7, 11, 15, 19 and 23. The specimen comprised PBMCs, sampled from a glioma patient whose treatment included an IDH1 peptide vaccine. The chain joins TRBV7-9 to TRBJ2-3; D is perhaps TRBD2 (5 bases). The sequence came from a man aged 30 to 39 with glioma. The CDR3 DNA reads TGTGCCAGCAGCCCTATACGGACTGGAAACCAAGATACGCAGTATTTT. Residues: CASSPIRTGNQDTQYF.